The clone carrying this TCR beta chain has ten or more counts. These data originate in a study of regulatory T cells in long-lasting Graves disease. Combining iRepertoire HTBI primers with Arm-PCR of CDR3 regions, the authors built TCR beta libraries. TCRdb re-analysed the multiplex PCR reads in MiXCR, keeping a single row per CDR3 protein. The sample has 300,000 to 350,000 distinct CDR3 sequences, about 19% seen once; the top ten hold less than 30%. V gave up 4 bases and J gave up 3 bases, with 10 bases separating them. This CDR3 is built from 13 residues. The V gene's germline CDR1 is SNHLY and CDR2 FYNNEI. Time point described: persistent/refractory GD, antithyroid drugs over 5 years with positive TRAb. Extracted RNA from PBMCs served as the source of the TCR library.

This material consisted of peripheral blood mononuclear cells (PBMCs), taken when the disease was refractory, from a patient treated with antithyroid drugs. The TCR sequence derives from a female donor with Graves disease. This chain connects TRBV2 to TRBJ2-7; D remains unclear. The CDR3 is CASSVEENYEQYF. The CDR3 DNA follows: TGTGCCAGCAGTGTCGAGGAGAACTACGAGCAGTACTTC.